What follows are 32 T cell receptor beta chains derived from one specimen sequenced in a study of blood T cell repertoires in COVID-19. Measured with immunoSEQ multiplex PCR; TCRdb has only the in-frame clones, and not every one. The data show roughly 90,000 clones, about 83% seen once. Sequencing used peripheral blood. The receptor source for this set is a woman in her 70s with acute or convalescent COVID-19.

This chain uses TRBV5-1 with TRBJ1-2; D is ambiguous. Germline V CDR1 and CDR2: SGHRS, YFSETQ. The V and J ends lost 8 bases and 2 bases respectively, with 16 bases between them. The CDR3 totals 14 residues. CDR3 in amino acids: CASKTQATNYGYTF. In DNA, the CDR3 is TGCGCCAGTAAGACTCAAGCCACCAACTATGGCTACACCTTC.

The V call is TRBV6-5, the J call TRBJ1-4; D perhaps matches TRBD1 (5 bases). CDR3 length: 14 amino acids. The germline CDR1 and CDR2 sequences are MNHEY and SVGAGI. V lost 6 bases, J lost 0 bases, and 8 bases lay in between. The CDR3 region has the DNA TGTGCCAGCAGACAGGTCTCAACTAATGAAAAACTGTTTTTT. Translated: CASRQVSTNEKLFF.

This chain uses TRBV11-2 with TRBJ2-6, with D unclear. Germline-derived CDR1 and CDR2 are SGHAT and FQNNGV. The CDR3 is 14 amino acids. V lost 4 bases and J 0 bases, leaving 4 bases between the germline ends. CDR3 sequence: CASSSSSGANVLTF. The CDR3 DNA reads TGTGCCAGCAGCTCTAGCTCTGGGGCCAACGTCCTGACTTTC.

V is TRBV30 and J is TRBJ1-1; no firm D call. CDR1 GTSNPN and CDR2 SVGIG come from the germline V gene (reference sequence). Trimming took off 0 bases at V and 5 bases at J, with 10 bases between the two ends. The CDR3 length is 13 residues. DNA of the CDR3: TGTGCCTGGAGTGTAACCGGGTGGACTGAAGCTTTCTTT. It is translated as CAWSVTGWTEAFF.

The chain carries TRBV24-1 and TRBJ1-2; 8 nucleotides agree with TRBD1. The CDR3 is made up of 13 amino acids. The germline gives CDR1 KGHDR, CDR2 SFDVKD. V was clipped by 3 bases and J by 5 bases; unmatched bases: 1. In DNA form, the CDR3 reads TGTGCCACCAGTGATAGGACAGGGTATGGCTACACCTTC. This sequence encodes CATSDRTGYGYTF.

This clone showed up just once. This chain uses TRBV3-1 (or the pseudogene TRBV3-2) with TRBJ2-2; no definite D call. V shed 1 base and J shed 7 bases, with 13 bases lying between them. The CDR3 extends over 15 amino acids. CDR1 and CDR2 (germline): LGHDT, YNNKEL (reference sequence). CDR3 residues: CASSQGWAVFGELFF. DNA for the CDR3: TGTGCCAGCAGCCAAGGTTGGGCAGTCTTCGGGGAGCTGTTTTTT.

The chain employs TRBV12-5 and TRBJ2-1; 8 nucleotides align to TRBD2. Germline CDR1 and CDR2: LGHNT and FRNRAP. The CDR3 has 17 residues. Trimming took 6 bases from V and 1 from J; bases not matched to a gene: 11. In DNA, the CDR3 is TGTGCTAGTGGCGACCCCGGGGGGGGGATATCCTACAATGAGCAGTTCTTC. Protein sequence: CASGDPGGGISYNEQFF. The full variable domain, with the rest looked up from reference TRBV12-5 and TRBJ2-1, is DARVTQTPRHKVTEMGQEVTMRCQPILGHNTVFWYRQTMMQGLELLAYFRNRAPLDDSGMPKDRFSAEMPDATLATLKIQPSEPRDSAVYFCASGDPGGGISYNEQFFGPGTRLTVL.

The V gene is TRBV28, the J gene TRBJ1-1; D call uncertain. The CDR3 runs to 14 residues. Germline V lookup: CDR1 MDHEN, CDR2 SYDVKM. Trimming removed 7 bases from V and 4 bases from J, with 16 bases in between. The CDR3 protein is CASNQRGGSTEAFF. Written as DNA, the CDR3 is TGTGCCAGCAACCAGCGGGGTGGCTCCACTGAAGCTTTCTTT. The full variable domain, with the rest looked up from reference TRBV28 and TRBJ1-1, is DVKVTQSSRYLVKRTGEKVFLECVQDMDHENMFWYRQDPGLGLRLIYFSYDVKMKEKGDIPEGYSVSREKKERFSLILESASTNQTSMYLCASNQRGGSTEAFFGQGTRLTVV.

The V and J genes are TRBV3-1 (or the pseudogene TRBV3-2) and TRBJ2-7; 8 bases agree with TRBD2. V lost 1 base to trimming and J lost 1 base; unmatched junction nucleotides: 3. This CDR3 contains 15 residues. Germline V lookup: CDR1 LGHDT, CDR2 YNNKEL (reference sequence). CDR3: CASSQGGGPSYEQYF. CDR3 DNA: TGTGCCAGCAGCCAAGGCGGGGGGCCGTCCTACGAGCAGTACTTC.

This clone has just a few counts. V gene TRBV2 combines with J gene TRBJ1-2; TRBD1 matches 11 bases. The CDR3 is made up of 15 amino acids. V was pared by 1 base and J by 4 bases, with 2 bases of the junction left unmatched. Germline V lookup: CDR1 SNHLY, CDR2 FYNNEI. The chain's CDR3 is CASSEGTGGAYGYTF. In nucleotides, the CDR3 is TGTGCCAGCAGTGAAGGGACAGGGGGCGCCTATGGCTACACCTTC.

The J gene is TRBJ2-2, the V gene TRBV3-1 (or the pseudogene TRBV3-2), with TRBD1 as a possible D gene (5 bases). Trimming removed 6 bases from V and 2 bases from J, with 13 bases in between. The CDR3 spans 15 residues. Germline-derived CDR1 and CDR2 are LGHDT and YNNKEL (reference sequence). The CDR3 is CASSSRQRNTGELFF. The CDR3 DNA reads as TGTGCCAGCAGTAGTAGACAGCGAAACACCGGGGAGCTGTTTTTT.

The genes are TRBV14 and TRBJ2-2; TRBD1 matches at 7 bases. J gave up 0 bases and V 3 bases, and 4 bases lay outside the gene matches. Germline lookup yields CDR1 SGHDN and CDR2 FVKESK. This CDR3 has 16 residues. The CDR3, as DNA: TGTGCCAGCAGCCAGGGACAGACACCGAACACCGGGGAGCTGTTTTTT. Translating it yields CASSQGQTPNTGELFF.

J is TRBJ1-4 and V is TRBV19; a possible D gene is TRBD1 (5 bases). Trimming took 9 bases from V and 0 from J, leaving 14 bases between them. Germline loops: CDR1 LNHDA, CDR2 SQIVND (reference sequence). The CDR3 sequence is 15 residues long. CDR3 protein: CASSIRQTTNEKLFF. The CDR3 bases are TGTGCCAGCTCGATTCGACAGACAACTAATGAAAAACTGTTTTTT.

The V call is TRBV30, the J call TRBJ1-1; D is uncertain. From germline, CDR1 is GTSNPN and CDR2 SVGIG (reference sequence). The V gene lost 0 bases and the J gene lost 3 bases, with 11 bases spanning the gap. The CDR3 contains 14 residues. Here the CDR3 DNA reads TGTGCCTGGAGTGTACCCAGGCGGGACACTGAAGCTTTCTTT. This encodes CAWSVPRRDTEAFF.

The chain uses TRBV18 and TRBJ2-7; 7 bases match TRBD1. Germline V gene data show CDR1 as KGHSH and CDR2 as LQKENI. CDR3 length equals 13 residues. The junction had 5 bases not matched to a gene; V was cut back by 6 bases and J by 3 bases. DNA for the CDR3: TGTGCCAGCTCCCCCCGGGACAGCTACGAGCAGTACTTC. Translation: CASSPRDSYEQYF.

The rearrangement links TRBV5-6 to TRBJ2-7; 7 bases match TRBD2. This CDR3 region has 18 residues. The V gene end was trimmed by 2 bases and the J gene end by 1 base; junction bases not matched to a gene: 15. In germline, CDR1 is SGHDT, CDR2 YYEEEE. The CDR3 loop reads CASSFSGGSVAASYEQYF. As DNA, the CDR3 is TGTGCCAGCAGCTTTTCGGGGGGATCTGTGGCCGCATCCTACGAGCAGTACTTC.

The chain combines TRBV28 with TRBJ1-2; 8 positions match TRBD1. The trim removed 4 bases at V and 7 bases at J, leaving 5 bases unmatched. Germline lookup yields CDR1 MDHEN and CDR2 SYDVKM. The CDR3 is made up of 13 amino acids. The CDR3 sequence is CASSSGTGFGYTF. Here the CDR3 DNA reads TGTGCCAGCAGTTCCGGGACAGGATTTGGCTACACCTTC.

V and J are TRBV3-1 (or the pseudogene TRBV3-2) and TRBJ2-2; D remains unclear. Trimming pared 0 bases from V and 1 base from J, leaving 12 bases between. The CDR3 totals 17 residues. The germline V gene has CDR1 LGHDT and CDR2 YNNKEL (reference sequence). The CDR3 protein is CASSQEWHSRNTGELFF. CDR3 nucleotide sequence: TGTGCCAGCAGCCAAGAGTGGCACAGTCGGAACACCGGGGAGCTGTTTTTT.

The chain carries TRBV30 and TRBJ1-6, with 8 bases lining up with TRBD1. J gave up 7 bases and V 1 base, and 3 bases lay outside the gene matches. The CDR3 has 14 residues. Germline V gene lookup returns CDR1 GTSNPN and CDR2 SVGIG (reference sequence). CDR3 DNA: TGTGCCTGGAGTGGGACAGGGAGGAATTCACCCCTCCACTTT. Amino acids: CAWSGTGRNSPLHF. The full variable domain, completed using reference TRBV30 and TRBJ1-6, is SQTIHQWPATLVQPVGSPLSLECTVEGTSNPNLYWYRQAAGRGLQLLFYSVGIGQISSEVPQNLSASRPQDRQFILSSKKLLLSDSGFYLCAWSGTGRNSPLHFGNGTRLTVT.

This clone was observed once. The chain links TRBV19 to TRBJ1-2; the match to TRBD1 covers 7 bases. Germline trimming cut 1 base from V and 8 bases from J; bases unmatched to any gene: 10. The CDR3 totals 15 residues. Germline V gene data show CDR1 as LNHDA and CDR2 as SQIVND (reference sequence). This CDR3 is CASSIGIQGRSGYTF. The CDR3 DNA follows: TGTGCCAGTAGTATAGGAATACAGGGGAGGAGCGGCTACACCTTC.

The genes are TRBV10-3 and TRBJ2-7, with TRBD1 matching 10 bases. Germline trimming cut 6 bases from V and 6 bases from J; bases unmatched to any gene: 11. The germline V gene encodes CDR1 ENHRY and CDR2 SYGVKD. There are 15 residues in the CDR3. CDR3 sequence reads: CAISQSDRGSGEQYF. CDR3 DNA: TGTGCCATCAGCCAATCGGACAGGGGGAGTGGCGAGCAGTACTTC.

The chain recombines TRBV5-4 with TRBJ1-5, with TRBD1 as a possible D gene (5 bases). The ends were cut back, 0 bases at V and 4 bases at J, with 8 bases in the middle. CDR1 is SGHNT, CDR2 YYREEE, per germline (reference sequence). CDR3 length: 14 residues. The CDR3 reads CASSLAGGNQPQHF. The CDR3, as DNA: TGTGCCAGCAGCTTGGCCGGGGGAAATCAGCCCCAGCATTTT.

The chain carries TRBV6-6 and TRBJ1-6; D may be TRBD1 (6 bases). Trimming left V 5 bases short and J 10 bases short, with 15 bases between. Per germline, CDR1 MNHNY and CDR2 SVGAGI (reference sequence). The CDR3 totals 14 residues. The CDR3 protein is CASSPRAGESPLHF. CDR3 nucleotides: TGTGCCAGCAGTCCCCGGGCAGGGGAGTCACCCCTCCACTTT.

This clone has a handful of counts. This rearrangement joins TRBV21-1 to TRBJ1-1. TRBV21-1 is a recognized pseudogene. CDR3 length: 16 amino acids. The CDR3 sequence is CASSKVVDGGRGEAFF. CDR3 nucleotide sequence: TGTGCCAGCAGCAAAGTTGTTGACGGAGGGCGGGGTGAAGCTTTCTTT.

This clone came up many times. The chain couples TRBV30 to TRBJ1-6; D gene ambiguous. This CDR3 is 15 amino acids long. Germline V lookup: CDR1 GTSNPN, CDR2 SVGIG (reference sequence). V gave up 0 bases and J gave up 8 bases, with 14 bases separating them. CDR3 nucleotide sequence: TGTGCCTGGAGTGTAGGAGTTGGGTCAGATTCACCCCTCCACTTT. It codes for CAWSVGVGSDSPLHF.

CDR3 residues: CSVGLAGETQYF. CDR3 coding DNA: TGCAGCGTCGGACTAGCGGGAGAGACCCAGTACTTC. The chain joins TRBV29-1 to TRBJ2-5; 11 bases are shared with TRBD2. The CDR3 spans 12 residues. V was pared by 6 bases and J by 4 bases, with 1 base of the junction left unmatched. Germline CDR1 and CDR2: SQVTM and ANQGSEA.

V and J are TRBV29-1 and TRBJ1-3, with 9 bases that match TRBD1. V shed 7 bases, J shed 2 bases, and the junction held 6 bases outside the gene matches. Looked up from germline, CDR1 is SQVTM and CDR2 is ANQGSEA. The CDR3 covers 14 residues. CDR3 in DNA: TGCAGCGCCGCGGGACAGGGTGCTGGAAACACCATATATTTT. It codes for CSAAGQGAGNTIYF. Supplemented by reference TRBV29-1 and TRBJ1-3, the full variable domain reads SAVISQKPSRDICQRGTSLTIQCQVDSQVTMMFWYRQQPGQSLTLIATANQGSEATYESGFVIDKFPISRPNLTFSTLTVSNMSPEDSSIYLCSAAGQGAGNTIYFGEGSWLTVV.

The gene calls are TRBV5-1 and TRBJ1-3; 9 bases fit TRBD1. This CDR3 has 16 amino acids. Looked up from germline, CDR1 is SGHRS and CDR2 is YFSETQ. The V segment lost 4 bases and the J segment 0 bases; nucleotides outside the gene matches: 5. The CDR3 region is CASSTQGAGSGNTIYF. The CDR3 nucleotides read TGCGCCAGCAGCACACAGGGGGCTGGCTCTGGAAACACCATATATTTT. The full variable domain, its missing parts supplied by reference TRBV5-1 and TRBJ1-3, is KAGVTQTPRYLIKTRGQQVTLSCSPISGHRSVSWYQQTPGQGLQFLFEYFSETQRNKGNFPGRFSGRQFSNSRSEMNVSTLELGDSALYLCASSTQGAGSGNTIYFGEGSWLTVV.

V and J are TRBV11-1 and TRBJ1-2, with 9 bases aligning to TRBD1. With V trimmed by 3 bases and J by 6 bases, 2 bases remained unmatched. Germline V lookup: CDR1 SGHAT, CDR2 FQDESV (reference sequence). This CDR3 has 13 residues. The CDR3 loop is CASSLDRGDGYTF. CDR3 bases: TGTGCCAGCAGCTTGGACAGGGGTGATGGCTACACCTTC.

This chain links TRBV29-1 with TRBJ1-2; D gene ambiguous. The CDR3 has 13 residues. Germline CDR1 is SQVTM and CDR2 is ANQGSEA. V gave up 4 bases and J gave up 8 bases, with 17 bases separating them. This CDR3 is CSVVYQAGRGYTF. As DNA, the CDR3 is TGCAGCGTTGTTTACCAGGCAGGAAGGGGCTACACCTTC.

The V gene is TRBV7-2, the J gene TRBJ1-4; D is unclear. The CDR3 spans 13 residues. CDR1 is SGHTA and CDR2 is FQGNSA in the germline V gene. The V gene lost 3 bases and the J gene lost 8 bases, with 10 bases spanning the gap. CDR3 nucleotides: TGTGCCAGCAGCTTGGAGGGAGGCGAAAAACTGTTTTTT. The encoded protein is CASSLEGGEKLFF.

The chain couples TRBV19 to TRBJ1-5; unclear D gene. Germline V gene sequence: CDR1 LNHDA, CDR2 SQIVND (reference sequence). The ends were cut back, 3 bases at V and 5 bases at J, with 8 bases in the middle. The CDR3 is made up of 13 amino acids. This chain's CDR3 is CASSMQAYQPQHF. In DNA, the CDR3 is TGTGCCAGTAGTATGCAGGCTTATCAGCCCCAGCATTTT.